This TCR beta chain is from a study of patients and donors after allogeneic stem cell transplantation (TCRdb year 2020). The method was RT-PCR. Sequencing instrument: NextSeq 550. TCRdb reprocessing: public reads trimmed at Q25 with fastp, clones called with MiXCR, in-frame beta chains kept. Each entry merges the rows of one CDR3 protein and shows their most common DNA and genes. The table for this sample lists 20,000 or so distinct CDR3 sequences; 40% to 45% of them were counted only once. The ten largest clones take up roughly three quarters of the sample. This clonotype was observed a few times. The specificity of this receptor is unknown. Qualities for individual bases were not recorded, and no much larger clone is one base off. Sequencing was done on a sample of blood, either unsorted or a sorted T cell fraction (not recorded which). The TCR sequence derives from a human donor who was either an allogeneic HSCT recipient or a stem cell or donor lymphocyte infusion donor (not recorded which). It is not recorded whose cells these are; they may come from a transplant donor.

CDR3 sequence: CASSLERRNTEAFF. The sequenced DNA is TGCGCCAGCAGCTTGGAACGGAGGAACACTGAAGCTTTCTTT. The chain couples TRBV5-1 to TRBJ1-1; no D gene call is confident. CDR1 and CDR2, looked up from the germline V gene, are SGHRS and YFSETQ. The CDR3 spans 14 residues, from the cysteine through the phenylalanine. The retained sequence is limited to the CDR3, 42 bases, with the frame set at the first base. V is reduced by 0 bases and J by 1 base, leaving a spacing of 7 bases between them.